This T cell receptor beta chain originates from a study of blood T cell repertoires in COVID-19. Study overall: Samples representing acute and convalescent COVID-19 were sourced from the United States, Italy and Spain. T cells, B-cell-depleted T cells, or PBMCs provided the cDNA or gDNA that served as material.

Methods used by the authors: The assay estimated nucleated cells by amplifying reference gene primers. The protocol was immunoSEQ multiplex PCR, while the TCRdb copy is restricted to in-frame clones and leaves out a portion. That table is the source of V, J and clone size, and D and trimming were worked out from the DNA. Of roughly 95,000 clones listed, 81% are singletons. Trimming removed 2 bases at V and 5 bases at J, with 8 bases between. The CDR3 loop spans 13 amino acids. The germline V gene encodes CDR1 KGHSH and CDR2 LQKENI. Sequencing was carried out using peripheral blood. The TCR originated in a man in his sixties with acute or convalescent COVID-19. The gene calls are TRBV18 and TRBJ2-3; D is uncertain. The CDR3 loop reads CASSPTSGDTQYF. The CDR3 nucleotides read TGTGCCAGCTCACCAACTTCGGGAGATACGCAGTATTTT.